This TCR beta chain was documented in a study of beta chain features in type 1 diabetes. Naive, central memory, regulatory and stem cell-like memory cells within the CD4+ compartment were sorted using CD45RO/CCR7/CD25/CD127/CD95/CD27. CDR3 length: 17 residues. Per the germline V gene, CDR1 is SGDLS and CDR2 is YYNGEE. With 4 bases clipped from V and 4 bases from J, the junction kept 12 bases outside the gene matches. Every isolated RNA sample was fully reverse transcribed, so sequencing captured expressed TCRB transcripts. The repertoire was sequenced with immunoSEQ multiplex PCR; TCRdb's copy has only in-frame clones and lacks some. This table holds 150,000 to 200,000 clones, about 63% found once. About this clone itself: Its matching antigen is unknown.

General study points: All four CD4+ subsets from Type 1 diabetes patients carried moderately but significantly shorter TCRB CDR3s. Among type 1 diabetes patients, VDJ junctions had fewer insertions and more deletions.

Sequenced material: naive CD4+ T cells from blood. This sequence was found in a young man with type 1 diabetes. The chain is built from TRBV9 and TRBJ2-7; 12 bases are a match to TRBD1. The CDR3 reads CASSTREGTGGFYEQYF. CDR3 nucleotide sequence: TGTGCCAGCAGCACCCGTGAAGGGACAGGGGGCTTTTACGAGCAGTACTTC.